Each of the 13 T cell receptor beta chains below was sequenced from the same sample in a study of OX40 agonist ivuxolimab in advanced cancers. Sequenced by immunoSEQ multiplex PCR; TCRdb stores in-frame clones only, minus some. The sample consists of under 90,000 clones, under 90% of them appearing once. The sequencing here drew on CD4+ or CD8+ T cells sorted from blood, taken in a trial of the OX40 agonist ivuxolimab. Receptor source: an adult with an advanced solid tumor such as melanoma, head and neck, liver or kidney cancer.

The rearrangement links TRBV5-1 to TRBJ2-7; 7 bases line up with TRBD1. Germline V gene lookup returns CDR1 SGHRS and CDR2 YFSETQ. The CDR3 covers 13 residues. The ends lost 3 bases at V and 3 bases at J; junction bases unmatched: 3. The CDR3 DNA sequence: TGCGCCAGCAGCTCTGGGACAGTCTACGAGCAGTACTTC. Translating it yields CASSSGTVYEQYF.

CDR3 nucleotide sequence: TGTGCCAGCAGTTCAGGGACGACTCCTTACGAGCAGTACTTC. Translation gives CASSSGTTPYEQYF. The rearrangement links TRBV28 to TRBJ2-5; perhaps D is TRBD1 or TRBD2 (5 bases each). Judging by the DNA end, TRBJ2-7 fits better; the J call may be wrong. The CDR3 runs to 14 residues. Germline CDR1 and CDR2: MDHEN and SYDVKM.

This chain connects TRBV6-4 to TRBJ2-1; 10 positions match TRBD2. With 6 bases clipped from V and 7 bases from J, the junction kept 3 bases outside the gene matches. The CDR3 extends over 13 amino acids. Germline V CDR1 and CDR2: MRHNA, SNTAGT. In DNA form, the CDR3 reads TGTGCCAGCAGGGCTAGCGGGAGTAATGAGCAGTTCTTC. It encodes CASRASGSNEQFF.

The V and J genes are TRBV7-2 and TRBJ1-1; D is possibly TRBD1 (5 bases). V shed 3 bases and J shed 3 bases, with 11 bases lying between them. Germline assignment: CDR1 SGHTA and CDR2 FQGNSA. This CDR3 comprises 14 residues. The CDR3, as DNA: TGTGCCAGCAGCTTGATTGGGGCCTACACTGAAGCTTTCTTT. It translates to CASSLIGAYTEAFF. Drawing the rest from reference TRBV7-2 and TRBJ1-1, the complete variable domain is GAGVSQSPSNKVTEKGKDVELRCDPISGHTALYWYRQSLGQGLEFLIYFQGNSAPDKSGLPSDRFSAERTGGSVSTLTIQRTQQEDSAVYLCASSLIGAYTEAFFGQGTRLTVV.

This clone showed up just once. The genes are TRBV7-2 and TRBJ1-5; maybe TRBD1 (6 bases). Germline V gives CDR1 SGHTA, CDR2 FQGNSA. This CDR3 region has 16 residues. The germline V and J ends were trimmed by 3 bases and 3 bases, with 15 bases remaining between them. The CDR3 DNA is TGTGCCAGCAGCTTGGGACCAAGGGGGGACAATCAGCCCCAGCATTTT. Its protein is CASSLGPRGDNQPQHF.

V is TRBV5-1 and J is TRBJ2-3, with D perhaps matching TRBD2 (5 bases). The CDR3 spans 16 residues. Trimming left V 6 bases short and J 4 bases short, with 21 bases between. The germline CDR1 and CDR2 sequences are SGHRS and YFSETQ. The CDR3 nucleotides are TGCGCCAGCAATCCGGGAACCTCGGCCCGGGCAGATACGCAGTATTTT. Translation: CASNPGTSARADTQYF.

The genes are TRBV28 and TRBJ2-7; 8 bases are a match to TRBD2. Germline V gene sequence: CDR1 MDHEN, CDR2 SYDVKM. V was clipped by 5 bases and J by 3 bases; unmatched bases: 9. This CDR3 contains 15 residues. CDR3 region: CASSTGTRFIYEQYF. The CDR3 DNA reads as TGTGCCAGCAGTACCGGGACTAGATTTATCTACGAGCAGTACTTC.

J is TRBJ1-1 and V is TRBV29-1; 7 bases align to TRBD1. Germline loops: CDR1 SQVTM, CDR2 ANQGSEA. CDR3 size: 14 residues. V was pared by 3 bases and J by 3 bases, with 7 bases of the junction left unmatched. CDR3 nucleotide sequence: TGCAGCGTTGAGGTTCAGGGACAGTACACTGAAGCTTTCTTT. It encodes CSVEVQGQYTEAFF. Variable domain in full (rest from reference TRBV29-1 and TRBJ1-1): SAVISQKPSRDICQRGTSLTIQCQVDSQVTMMFWYRQQPGQSLTLIATANQGSEATYESGFVIDKFPISRPNLTFSTLTVSNMSPEDSSIYLCSVEVQGQYTEAFFGQGTRLTVV.

In DNA, the CDR3 is TGTGCCAGCAATACAGGGGCCTCTGGGGCCAACGTCCTGACTTTC. Translation gives CASNTGASGANVLTF. The genes are TRBV2 and TRBJ2-6, with 7 bases lining up with TRBD1. The CDR3 spans 15 residues. V dropped 7 bases and J dropped 0; count of bases not matched to a gene: 3. Germline lookup yields CDR1 SNHLY and CDR2 FYNNEI. Full variable domain (missing parts from reference TRBV2 and TRBJ2-6): EPEVTQTPSHQVTQMGQEVILRCVPISNHLYFYWYRQILGQKVEFLVSFYNNEISEKSEIFDDQFSVERPDGSNFTLKIRSTKLEDSAMYFCASNTGASGANVLTFGAGSRLTVL.

V and J are TRBV28 and TRBJ1-2; 7 positions agree with TRBD1. Germline V gene data show CDR1 as MDHEN and CDR2 as SYDVKM. There are 17 residues in the CDR3. After removal of 6 bases from V and 6 bases from J, the junction contained 19 bases not matched to a gene. CDR3 nucleotide sequence: TGTGCCAGCAGCTCAGGGGGGGGTGGACCGAGCCTGAATGGCTACACCTTC. This encodes CASSSGGGGPSLNGYTF.

This clone is a singleton in its sample. The DNA of the CDR3 is TGCGCCAGCACATCAGGTGGCAGCCACATGAACACTGAAGCTTTCTTT. The encoded protein is CASTSGGSHMNTEAFF. This sequence joins TRBV5-1 and TRBJ1-1; the D is unclear. V lost 6 bases to trimming and J lost 0 bases, with 18 bases between them. This CDR3 is built from 16 residues. Germline-derived CDR1 and CDR2 are SGHRS and YFSETQ.

This chain uses TRBV4-1 with TRBJ2-1; D may be TRBD2 (5 bases). The CDR3 contains 16 residues. The V and J ends lost 2 bases and 0 bases respectively, with 11 bases between them. Germline V gives CDR1 MGHRA, CDR2 YSYEKL. In DNA, the CDR3 is TGCGCCAGCAGCCAACCGGCGGGCGTCTCCTACAATGAGCAGTTCTTC. Amino acid sequence: CASSQPAGVSYNEQFF.

In this sample, this clone turned up once. The V gene is TRBV2, the J gene TRBJ1-5, with D hard to call. The ends were cut back, 4 bases at V and 3 bases at J, with 13 bases in the middle. The CDR3 is 15 residues long. Looked up from germline, CDR1 is SNHLY and CDR2 is FYNNEI. Here the CDR3 reads CASSVGPGVNQPQHF. In nucleotides, the CDR3 is TGTGCCAGCAGTGTAGGGCCGGGAGTCAATCAGCCCCAGCATTTT.